The 20 T cell receptor beta chains below all came from one sample that was sequenced in a study of shared clonotypes between healthy human individuals. Produced via immunoSEQ multiplex PCR; TCRdb's table is partial and in-frame only. Of about 2.4 million clones listed, roughly 93% were seen once; the top ten hold around 0.37%. The sample was naive CD4+ T cells from PBMCs. Subset indicated: CD45RA+ positively selected. These receptors were collected from a man aged 18 to 29 in good health. Some clones in this sample may be carry-over from other donors' samples.

The chain combines TRBV7-8 with TRBJ1-2; 10 bases match TRBD1. Germline-derived CDR1 and CDR2 are SGHVS and FQNEAQ. The J segment lost 2 bases and the V segment lost 5 bases, leaving 8 bases of the junction unmatched. CDR3 size: 16 residues. CDR3 amino acids: CASSVDRGLPNYGYTF. In DNA, the CDR3 is TGTGCCAGCAGCGTAGACAGGGGGCTACCCAACTATGGCTACACCTTC.

This clone was counted between two and nine times. The sample has other DNA sequences that encode this CDR3 too. This sequence joins TRBV30 and TRBJ1-5; no clear D gene. There are 13 residues in the CDR3. Germline CDR1 is GTSNPN and CDR2 is SVGIG (reference sequence). Trimming removed 3 bases at V and 7 bases at J, with 13 bases between. The CDR3 DNA follows: TGTGCCTGGAGCCCCGTGGGGAACCAGCCCCAGCATTTT. Amino acid sequence: CAWSPVGNQPQHF.

The rearrangement links TRBV28 to TRBJ2-2; D may be TRBD1 (6 bases). The ends were cut back, 8 bases at V and 1 base at J, with 11 bases in the middle. The germline gives CDR1 MDHEN, CDR2 SYDVKM. The CDR3 totals 14 residues. For the CDR3, the DNA is TGTGCCAGCCGGACACAGGGGAACACCGGGGAGCTGTTTTTT. It is translated as CASRTQGNTGELFF.

V gene TRBV19 combines with J gene TRBJ2-2; 8 bases are shared with TRBD1. J was trimmed by 6 bases and V by 5 bases; bases with no gene match: 8. Per germline, CDR1 LNHDA and CDR2 SQIVND (reference sequence). This CDR3 contains 15 residues. This CDR3 is CASSRQGIYPGELFF. CDR3 nucleotides: TGTGCCAGTAGTCGACAGGGGATCTATCCCGGGGAGCTGTTTTTT.

The chain links TRBV10-3 to TRBJ2-7, with TRBD1 matching over 7 bases. The CDR3 spans 12 residues. Trimming at V came to 11 bases and at J to 3 bases, leaving 7 bases not matched to a gene. Germline V gives CDR1 ENHRY, CDR2 SYGVKD. DNA of the CDR3: TGTGCCGTTTCACAGGGGAACTACGAGCAGTACTTC. It translates to CAVSQGNYEQYF.

The rearrangement links TRBV5-4 to TRBJ2-7; D ambiguous. Germline V lookup: CDR1 SGHNT, CDR2 YYREEE (reference sequence). The CDR3 consists of 15 residues. V dropped 3 bases and J dropped 3 bases, with 16 bases sitting between them. The CDR3 nucleotides read TGTGCCAGCAGCTCTGGTGCCGCAGACCTCTACGAGCAGTACTTC. As protein: CASSSGAADLYEQYF.

This clone has just one count. The V gene is TRBV5-4, the J gene TRBJ2-3, with 13 nucleotides matching TRBD2. V shed 4 bases, J shed 6 bases, and the junction held 5 bases outside the gene matches. CDR3 length: 15 residues. The germline CDR1 and CDR2 sequences are SGHNT and YYREEE (reference sequence). CDR3 region: CASSETSGRWDTQYF. CDR3 nucleotides: TGTGCCAGCAGCGAGACTAGCGGGAGGTGGGATACGCAGTATTTT.

This chain joins TRBV11-2 and TRBJ2-1; D is unresolved. V was shortened by 7 bases and J by 1 base, with 5 bases between the two germline ends. Germline CDR1 reads SGHAT; CDR2 reads FQNNGV. This CDR3 comprises 12 residues. The CDR3 DNA reads as TGTGCCAGCACCGTTTCCTACAATGAGCAGTTCTTC. This encodes CASTVSYNEQFF.

In DNA, the CDR3 is TGTGCCAGCAGCTTACCGGCGGGACTAGCGGGATACGAGCAGTACTTC. It codes for CASSLPAGLAGYEQYF. This sequence joins TRBV7-9 and TRBJ2-7; 13 nucleotides line up with TRBD2. The germline CDR1 and CDR2 sequences are SEHNR and FQNEAQ (reference sequence). J was trimmed by 4 bases and V by 2 bases; bases with no gene match: 5. The CDR3 has 16 residues. The full variable domain, rest sourced from reference TRBV7-9 and TRBJ2-7, is DTGVSQNPRHKITKRGQNVTFRCDPISEHNRLYWYRQTLGQGPEFLTYFQNEAQLEKSRLLSDRFSAERPKGSFSTLEIQRTEQGDSAMYLCASSLPAGLAGYEQYFGPGTRLTVT.

CDR3 nucleotides: TGTGCCAGCAGCTACCAACTTTGGTCCTACGAGCAGTACTTC. Its translation is CASSYQLWSYEQYF. This chain uses TRBV5-8 with TRBJ2-7; D call uncertain. The germline CDR1 and CDR2 sequences are SGHTS and YDEGEE. The ends were cut back, 3 bases at V and 1 base at J, with 11 bases in the middle. CDR3 length equals 14 residues. Full variable domain (missing parts from reference TRBV5-8 and TRBJ2-7): EAGVTQSPTHLIKTRGQQATLRCSPISGHTSVYWYQQALGLGLQFLLWYDEGEERNRGNFPPRFSGRQFPNYSSELNVNALELEDSALYLCASSYQLWSYEQYFGPGTRLTVT.

This chain joins TRBV7-9 and TRBJ2-6; 7 bases agree with TRBD1. The V gene's germline CDR1 is SEHNR and CDR2 FQNEAQ (reference sequence). The junction had 8 bases not matched to a gene; V was cut back by 4 bases and J by 2 bases. The CDR3 covers 17 residues. The CDR3 region has the DNA TGTGCCAGCAGCTCACGGAGACAGGGAACTGGGGCCAACGTCCTGACTTTC. This gives the protein CASSSRRQGTGANVLTF.

The rearrangement joins TRBV7-8 to TRBJ2-7, with a possible D match to TRBD1 (8 bases). The CDR3 runs 15 residues. Per germline, CDR1 SGHVS and CDR2 FQNEAQ. V was cut by 7 bases and J by 3 bases, with 19 bases left in between. This chain's CDR3 is CASTRGDRRNYEQYF. The CDR3, as DNA: TGTGCCAGCACTCGGGGGGACAGGAGGAACTACGAGCAGTACTTC.

The CDR3 DNA is TGTGCCAGCAGTCCCGGGGATAGCAATCAGCCCCAGCATTTT. Encoded protein: CASSPGDSNQPQHF. The chain is built from TRBV28 and TRBJ1-5; D gene unclear. The CDR3 totals 14 residues. Germline CDR1 reads MDHEN; CDR2 reads SYDVKM. Between the trimmed V and J ends, which lost 5 bases and 0 bases, there was a span of 8 bases.

The rearrangement joins TRBV5-1 to TRBJ2-1, with D perhaps given as TRBD1 or TRBD2 (5 bases each). CDR3 length equals 13 residues. Germline CDR1 is SGHRS and CDR2 is YFSETQ. V was cut by 3 bases and J by 10 bases, with 14 bases left in between. The CDR3: CASSSGPQVEQFF. CDR3 bases: TGCGCCAGCAGCTCGGGACCCCAGGTCGAGCAGTTCTTC.

The chain recombines TRBV7-2 with TRBJ2-7; the D gene is possibly TRBD1 (5 bases). Trimming pared 8 bases from V and 3 bases from J, leaving 20 bases between. The CDR3 has 15 amino acids. Germline V gives CDR1 SGHTA, CDR2 FQGNSA. The CDR3 sequence is CASSGAWSGFYEQYF. The CDR3 bases are TGTGCCAGCTCAGGCGCCTGGTCAGGGTTCTACGAGCAGTACTTC.

The sample holds one count of this clone. The rearrangement uses TRBV7-2 and TRBJ1-4, with TRBD1 matching 8 bases. Germline V lookup: CDR1 SGHTA, CDR2 FQGNSA. The CDR3 is 15 residues long. Trimming at V came to 4 bases and at J to 7 bases, leaving 8 bases not matched to a gene. This CDR3 reads CASSSDRGSSEKLFF. The DNA for the CDR3 is TGTGCCAGCAGCTCCGACAGGGGATCGAGTGAAAAACTGTTTTTT.

About this clone itself: The same CDR3 can be traced to other DNA sequences in this sample. V usage is TRBV5-1 and J usage is TRBJ2-7; weak D call: TRBD2 (6 bases). CDR1 is SGHRS, CDR2 YFSETQ, per germline. Trimming took 3 bases from V and 0 from J, leaving 7 bases between them. The length of the CDR3 is 13 residues. The CDR3 here is CASSWGLSYEQYF. DNA for the CDR3: TGCGCCAGCAGCTGGGGACTCTCCTACGAGCAGTACTTC.

The chain uses TRBV15 and TRBJ2-7; D is uncertain. Between the trimmed V and J ends, which lost 0 bases and 3 bases, there was a span of 15 bases. The germline CDR1 and CDR2 sequences are LNHNV and YYDKDF (reference sequence). This CDR3 is 16 amino acids long. CDR3 in amino acids: CATSRDMPPTHYEQYF. CDR3 DNA sequence: TGTGCCACCAGCAGAGATATGCCCCCAACCCACTACGAGCAGTACTTC.

For the CDR3, the DNA is TGTGCCAGCAGCCGGAGGTCAGGGCAACTCCACGAGCAGTACTTC. It specifies CASSRRSGQLHEQYF. The rearrangement links TRBV28 to TRBJ2-7; D tentatively reads TRBD1 or TRBD2 (5 bases each). The CDR3 is 15 amino acids. In germline, CDR1 is MDHEN, CDR2 SYDVKM. V was cut by 6 bases and J by 5 bases, with 20 bases left in between.

The chain employs TRBV7-3 and TRBJ1-1; 9 bases map to TRBD1. Trimming cost V 0 bases and J 5 bases; bases outside gene matches: 7. The germline V gene has CDR1 SGHTA and CDR2 FQGTGA. This CDR3 comprises 16 residues. The CDR3 bases are TGTGCCAGCAGCTTAACGCGGATACAGGGGGCTACTGAAGCTTTCTTT. This translates into CASSLTRIQGATEAFF.